The entry that follows covers one T cell receptor beta chain sequence. The antigen is undetermined. These data originate in a study of T-cell memory formation after mild COVID-19. The overall study: TCR clustering was largely donor specific.

Study results and limitations: The main location of contracting CD4+ clones was CM and EM, and that of contracting CD8+ clones was EMRA. Clones that contracted from day 15 to 85 had balanced CD4/CD8; later expanders were CD4+ biased.

TCRalpha and TCRbeta libraries used 5'RACE with constant-segment primers and UMIs. TCRdb redid the calling of the 5' RACE reads with MiXCR, one entry per CDR3 protein. The sample consists of roughly 130,000 distinct CDR3 sequences, about 5.9% of them appearing once. The J segment lost 5 bases and the V segment lost 2 bases, leaving 10 bases of the junction unmatched. Germline CDR1 reads KGHSH; CDR2 reads LQKENI. This CDR3 region has 16 residues. The sequenced sample consisted of PBMCs or a T cell subset sorted from them (not recorded which). The TCR comes from an adult woman who had mild COVID-19 (a few samples of this study predate the infection). Cell type and time point are not known. This chain links TRBV18 with TRBJ2-7, with 9 nucleotides matching TRBD2. Here the CDR3 DNA reads TGTGCCAGCTCACCAAGACTAGCGGAATCTGTGAACGAGCAGTACTTC. Its protein is CASSPRLAESVNEQYF.